This T cell receptor beta chain was retrieved from a study of human T cells and chemical hapten exposure. Overall study: Across samples, TCR yields varied, mostly owing to small differences in pooled library volumes.

This clonotype has a count of ten or more. Attachment of unique molecular identifiers to individual cDNA molecules was performed in the library. In the original analysis: Samples had a median of 95,638 TCRs, ranging roughly 20,000 to 700,000. One entry per CDR3 protein, called by TCRdb with MiXCR from the reads. TCRdb's processing, not the study's, gives the V and J calls here. The sample holds around 120,000 distinct CDR3 sequences, over 7.5% seen once. The study extracted total RNA from unfractionated whole blood. CDR3 length: 14 amino acids. The origin of this receptor is a human donor in good health. Some clones in this sample may be carry-over from other donors' samples. The J gene is TRBJ2-1, the V gene TRBV21-1; the D call TRBD1 from the table was never checked on the DNA. TRBV21-1 represents a pseudogene. The sequenced sample consisted of whole blood. CDR3 loop: CASSKEDRDNEQFF. DNA for the CDR3: TGTGCCAGCAGCAAAGAGGACAGGGACAACGAGCAGTTCTTC.